Following are 21 T cell receptor beta chains from one sample sequenced in a study of T cell changes during pregnancy in multiple sclerosis. Data came from immunoSEQ multiplex PCR; TCRdb stores just in-frame clones and leaves some out. Altogether under 50,000 clones are present, roughly 90% being singletons, with the ten largest covering around a quarter. The specimen was CD8+ T cells from peripheral blood mononuclear cells, collected before pregnancy. The receptor source for this set is a female donor with multiple sclerosis, enrolled in a pregnancy study.

This chain uses TRBV27 with TRBJ2-4, with D maybe TRBD2 (5 bases). The V gene's germline CDR1 is MNHEY and CDR2 SMNVEV (reference sequence). The V gene lost 2 bases and the J gene lost 0 bases, with 26 bases spanning the gap. This CDR3 comprises 21 residues. The chain's CDR3 is CASSLIGRPGGQGLAKNIQYF. CDR3 in DNA: TGTGCCAGCAGTTTAATCGGACGACCGGGCGGGCAAGGTCTAGCCAAAAACATTCAGTACTTC.

The chain links TRBV7-9 to TRBJ2-1, with 8 bases aligning to TRBD2. There are 12 residues in the CDR3. Per the germline V gene, CDR1 is SEHNR and CDR2 is FQNEAQ (reference sequence). Trimming at V came to 5 bases and at J to 7 bases, leaving 1 base not matched to a gene. Written as DNA, the CDR3 is TGTGCCAGCAGCCCGGGGGGGAATGAGCAGTTCTTC. Translating it yields CASSPGGNEQFF.

CDR3 protein: CASLPWTATGETQYF. The CDR3 DNA reads as TGTGCCAGCCTACCGTGGACGGCCACGGGGGAGACCCAGTACTTC. V usage is TRBV6-1 and J usage is TRBJ2-5; a weak D match, TRBD2 (5 bases). The CDR3 is 15 residues long. V gave up 8 bases and J gave up 5 bases, with 21 bases separating them. Germline V CDR1 and CDR2: MNHNS, SASEGT.

The V call is TRBV30, the J call TRBJ1-1; 10 bases are a match to TRBD1. Unmatched junction bases numbered 10, after V lost 3 bases and J lost 6 bases. CDR3 length: 15 amino acids. Germline V gives CDR1 GTSNPN, CDR2 SVGIG (reference sequence). In DNA form, the CDR3 reads TGTGCCTGGAGGACCGGGACAGGGGTGTGGGCTGAAGCTTTCTTT. Protein: CAWRTGTGVWAEAFF.

The chain joins TRBV6-1 to TRBJ2-5; TRBD1 aligns across 11 bases. Germline loops: CDR1 MNHNS, CDR2 SASEGT. J gave up 4 bases and V 6 bases, and 1 base lay outside the gene matches. This CDR3 comprises 13 residues. This CDR3 is CASRDRGLETQYF. The CDR3, as DNA: TGTGCCAGCAGGGACAGGGGGCTAGAGACCCAGTACTTC.

V is TRBV28 and J is TRBJ2-1; D is possibly TRBD2 (6 bases). The germline V gene encodes CDR1 MDHEN and CDR2 SYDVKM. The length of the CDR3 is 15 residues. The V gene lost 4 bases and the J gene lost 2 bases, with 12 bases spanning the gap. CDR3 nucleotides: TGTGCCAGCAGTTCCAGGACGGGGGCCTACAATGAGCAGTTCTTC. It codes for CASSSRTGAYNEQFF.

This chain uses TRBV6-5 with TRBJ1-1; 9 bases align to TRBD1. The CDR3 is 16 residues long. The V and J ends lost 3 bases and 1 base, in that order; junction bases with no gene match: 6. Germline assignment: CDR1 MNHEY and CDR2 SVGAGI. Written as DNA, the CDR3 is TGTGCCAGCAGTTATCCCCCGACAGGGGGGAACACTGAAGCTTTCTTT. Translation: CASSYPPTGGNTEAFF.

The rearrangement links TRBV9 to TRBJ1-2, with TRBD1 as a possible D gene (5 bases). The CDR3 extends over 14 amino acids. Trimming shortened V by 7 bases and J by 4 bases, and 17 bases separated the two germline ends. Germline CDR1 and CDR2: SGDLS and YYNGEE. The CDR3 DNA reads as TGTGCCAGCGGAAGCCCGCCAGGGATCTATGGCTACACCTTC. Translated: CASGSPPGIYGYTF.

V is TRBV7-6 and J is TRBJ1-6; D is unclear. Germline V gene data show CDR1 as SGHVS and CDR2 as FNYEAQ. The CDR3 loop spans 13 amino acids. V was cut by 5 bases and J by 11 bases, with 13 bases left in between. CDR3 DNA: TGTGCCAGCAGCCGAACCTCAGTGGCACCCCTCCACTTT. Translation gives CASSRTSVAPLHF.

The chain is built from TRBV9 and TRBJ2-1; 10 bases are a match to TRBD2. The CDR3 totals 14 residues. The trim removed 0 bases at V and 8 bases at J, leaving 2 bases unmatched. The germline V gene encodes CDR1 SGDLS and CDR2 YYNGEE. The CDR3 DNA follows: TGTGCCAGCAGCGTAGGTGGGACTAGCGATGAGCAGTTCTTC. It codes for CASSVGGTSDEQFF.

The chain combines TRBV5-6 with TRBJ2-7; 12 nucleotides agree with TRBD2. The CDR3 consists of 15 residues. V lost 4 bases to trimming and J lost 2 bases; unmatched junction nucleotides: 4. Germline CDR1 reads SGHDT; CDR2 reads YYEEEE. The DNA of the CDR3 is TGTGCCAGCAGCCCCGCTAGCGGGAGGGCCTACGAGCAGTACTTC. This translates into CASSPASGRAYEQYF.

The chain links TRBV4-1 to TRBJ1-3; perhaps TRBD1 as D (6 bases). V lost 4 bases to trimming and J lost 0 bases, with 10 bases between them. This CDR3 is 15 amino acids long. Germline V gives CDR1 MGHRA, CDR2 YSYEKL. CDR3 region: CASSLRQVSGNTIYF. The CDR3 DNA sequence: TGCGCCAGCAGCCTTCGACAGGTCTCTGGAAACACCATATATTTT.

The chain recombines TRBV7-9 with TRBJ2-7; possible D gene TRBD1, 6 bases. The CDR3 runs 15 residues. Germline V gene data show CDR1 as SEHNR and CDR2 as FQNEAQ (reference sequence). V was clipped by 1 base and J by 0 bases, with 10 bases between them. CDR3 sequence reads: CASSLGPGDSYEQYF. Here the CDR3 DNA reads TGTGCCAGCAGCTTAGGGCCAGGGGACTCCTACGAGCAGTACTTC.

This chain joins TRBV15 and TRBJ2-7; TRBD2 matches at 7 bases. After removal of 6 bases from V and 1 base from J, the junction contained 6 bases not matched to a gene. This CDR3 is 14 amino acids long. The germline V gene encodes CDR1 LNHNV and CDR2 YYDKDF (reference sequence). The DNA of the CDR3 is TGTGCCACCAGTCGCGGGAGCTCGTCCTACGAGCAGTACTTC. Translated, it gives CATSRGSSSYEQYF.

This rearrangement joins TRBV4-1 to TRBJ2-2; TRBD1 is a possible D gene (6 bases). Germline V lookup: CDR1 MGHRA, CDR2 YSYEKL. The CDR3 sequence is 16 residues long. Trimming removed 3 bases from V and 1 base from J, with 12 bases in between. The CDR3 DNA sequence: TGCGCCAGCAGCCACCCGGGCAGGGGGAACACCGGGGAGCTGTTTTTT. It is translated as CASSHPGRGNTGELFF.

This clone was observed at least ten times. J is TRBJ1-5 and V is TRBV6-5, with D perhaps TRBD1 (5 bases). The CDR3 is 15 residues long. With 2 bases removed from V and 2 bases from J, the gap between germline ends came to 10 bases. CDR1 MNHEY and CDR2 SVGAGI come from the germline V gene. The chain's CDR3 is CASSYRQSGNQPQHF. The CDR3, as DNA: TGTGCCAGCAGTTACCGACAGTCAGGCAATCAGCCCCAGCATTTT.

This chain joins TRBV4-1 and TRBJ2-1; D might be TRBD1 (6 bases). In germline, CDR1 is MGHRA, CDR2 YSYEKL. CDR3 size: 13 residues. Trimming pared 3 bases from V and 10 bases from J, leaving 13 bases between. CDR3 coding DNA: TGCGCCAGCAGCCACAAAGGGACATTGGAGCAGTTCTTC. Translated: CASSHKGTLEQFF.

The V call is TRBV6-1, the J call TRBJ1-2; D gene uncertain. There are 14 residues in the CDR3. Germline V gene data show CDR1 as MNHNS and CDR2 as SASEGT. V dropped 0 bases and J dropped 8 bases, with 13 bases sitting between them. The CDR3 is CASSEAVEGGGYTF. The CDR3 nucleotides are TGTGCCAGCAGTGAAGCGGTGGAAGGAGGGGGCTACACCTTC.

The rearrangement joins TRBV27 to TRBJ2-1, with 7 bases identical to TRBD1. V dropped 7 bases and J dropped 4; count of bases not matched to a gene: 10. The CDR3 length is 15 residues. In germline, CDR1 is MNHEY, CDR2 SMNVEV (reference sequence). The CDR3 region has the DNA TGTGCCAGCACCTCTATCGGGGACAGATACAATGAGCAGTTCTTC. Residues: CASTSIGDRYNEQFF.

CDR3 in amino acids: CASSPPSGTGLESYEQYF. The CDR3 region has the DNA TGTGCCAGCAGCCCCCCCTCCGGGACAGGGCTAGAATCCTACGAGCAGTACTTC. The V call is TRBV9, the J call TRBJ2-7, with 9 bases that match TRBD1. The CDR3 extends over 18 amino acids. Germline assignment: CDR1 SGDLS and CDR2 YYNGEE. Trimming at V came to 4 bases and at J to 1 base, leaving 15 bases not matched to a gene.

The rearrangement uses TRBV19 and TRBJ2-2; D unclear. This CDR3 has 13 residues. V was cut by 6 bases and J by 1 base, with 6 bases left in between. The germline V gene encodes CDR1 LNHDA and CDR2 SQIVND (reference sequence). Here the CDR3 DNA reads TGTGCCAGTAGACAGATGAACACCGGGGAGCTGTTTTTT. Translating it yields CASRQMNTGELFF.